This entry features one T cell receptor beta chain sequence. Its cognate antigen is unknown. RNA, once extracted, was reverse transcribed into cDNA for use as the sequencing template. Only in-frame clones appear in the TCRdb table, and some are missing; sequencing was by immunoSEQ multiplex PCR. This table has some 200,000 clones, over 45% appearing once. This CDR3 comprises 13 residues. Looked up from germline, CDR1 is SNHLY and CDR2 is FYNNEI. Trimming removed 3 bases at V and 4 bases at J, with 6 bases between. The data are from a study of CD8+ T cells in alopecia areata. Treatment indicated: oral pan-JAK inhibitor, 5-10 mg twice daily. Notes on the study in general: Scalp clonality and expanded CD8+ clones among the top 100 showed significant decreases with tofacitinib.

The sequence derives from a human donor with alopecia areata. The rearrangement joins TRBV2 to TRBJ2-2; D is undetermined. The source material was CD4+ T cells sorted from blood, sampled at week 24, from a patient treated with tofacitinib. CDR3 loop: CASSDSLTGELFF. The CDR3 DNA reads TGTGCCAGCAGTGATAGTCTCACCGGGGAGCTGTTTTTT.